The 30 T cell receptor beta chains listed next were all sequenced from one sample in a study of OX40 agonist ivuxolimab in advanced cancers. Method: immunoSEQ multiplex PCR; TCRdb's copy keeps in-frame clones and lacks some. The sample records around 65,000 clones, 89% being singletons. Specimen: CD4+ or CD8+ T cells sorted from blood, collected in a trial of the OX40 agonist ivuxolimab. These receptors were collected from an adult with an advanced solid tumor such as melanoma, head and neck, liver or kidney cancer.

Here the CDR3 reads CASSLEVSEQYF. The CDR3 region has the DNA TGTGCCAGCAGCTTAGAGGTTTCCGAGCAGTACTTC. The chain carries TRBV7-9 and TRBJ2-7, with no clear D. The CDR3 length is 12 residues. The germline V gene encodes CDR1 SEHNR and CDR2 FQNEAQ (reference sequence). With 1 base removed from V and 6 bases from J, the gap between germline ends came to 7 bases.

V is TRBV29-1 and J is TRBJ2-7, with 14 nucleotides matching TRBD2. The CDR3 extends over 14 amino acids. Trimming at V came to 6 bases and at J to 4 bases, leaving 5 bases not matched to a gene. Germline values: CDR1 SQVTM, CDR2 ANQGSEA. Here the CDR3 reads CSVGLAGVGYEQYF. In DNA, the CDR3 is TGCAGCGTGGGACTAGCGGGAGTAGGGTACGAGCAGTACTTC.

The V and J genes are TRBV10-1 and TRBJ2-7; no firm D call. CDR3 size: 12 residues. V was clipped by 8 bases and J by 0 bases, with 8 bases between them. Looked up from germline, CDR1 is WNHNN and CDR2 is SYGVQD (reference sequence). The CDR3 DNA follows: TGCGCCAGCTCAGACAACTCCTACGAGCAGTACTTC. Amino acids: CASSDNSYEQYF.

The chain combines TRBV15 with TRBJ2-7; TRBD1 is a possible D gene (5 bases). The CDR3 is made up of 14 amino acids. Germline assignment: CDR1 LNHNV and CDR2 YYDKDF (reference sequence). Trimming shortened V by 5 bases and J by 3 bases, and 14 bases separated the two germline ends. CDR3 residues: CATSERTTNYEQYF. The CDR3 coding sequence is TGTGCCACCAGCGAACGGACAACAAACTACGAGCAGTACTTC.

V gene TRBV2 combines with J gene TRBJ2-7, with 13 bases lining up with TRBD2. This CDR3 is 15 amino acids long. In germline, CDR1 is SNHLY, CDR2 FYNNEI. Trimming at V came to 1 base and at J to 3 bases, leaving 0 bases not matched to a gene. CDR3 nucleotide sequence: TGTGCCAGCAGTGAAGGGACTAGCGGGAGCTACGAGCAGTACTTC. As protein: CASSEGTSGSYEQYF.

The count of this clone is one. The V and J genes are TRBV11-2 and TRBJ2-1; D unclear. This CDR3 contains 14 residues. The germline V gene encodes CDR1 SGHAT and CDR2 FQNNGV. The V end was cut by 5 bases, the J end by 5 bases, with 13 bases between. DNA for the CDR3: TGTGCCAGCAGCCCAGTCAGCGAGGACAATGAGCAGTTCTTC. Translated, it gives CASSPVSEDNEQFF.

This clone appeared a single time. The chain links TRBV27 to TRBJ2-7, with TRBD1 as a possible D gene (6 bases). V was pared by 9 bases and J by 2 bases, with 14 bases between. The V gene's germline CDR1 is MNHEY and CDR2 SMNVEV (reference sequence). The CDR3 runs to 13 residues. CDR3 amino acids: CASKDSVTYEQYF. In DNA, the CDR3 is TGTGCCAGTAAGGACAGTGTCACCTACGAGCAGTACTTC.

The rearrangement links TRBV4-3 to TRBJ2-1; D is perhaps TRBD2 (5 bases). The germline gives CDR1 LGHNA, CDR2 YSLEER. The CDR3 spans 17 residues. The V end lost 4 bases, the J end lost 3 bases, and 19 bases lay between the germline ends. CDR3 residues: CASSRIAAEDFYNEQFF. CDR3 sequence (DNA): TGCGCCAGCAGCCGCATAGCTGCTGAGGACTTCTACAATGAGCAGTTCTTC.

V and J are TRBV15 and TRBJ1-3, with TRBD1 identical over 11 bases. The CDR3 consists of 18 residues. The germline V gene encodes CDR1 LNHNV and CDR2 YYDKDF (reference sequence). The V gene end was trimmed by 3 bases and the J gene end by 0 bases; junction bases not matched to a gene: 7. This CDR3 reads CATSSSGQGAFSGNTIYF. Written as DNA, the CDR3 is TGTGCCACCAGCAGTTCCGGACAGGGGGCTTTCTCTGGAAACACCATATATTTT.

CDR3 sequence: CASSSSGSYNEQFF. CDR3 bases: TGTGCCAGCAGTTCTAGCGGGAGTTACAATGAGCAGTTCTTC. The chain combines TRBV27 with TRBJ2-1, with TRBD2 matching 10 bases. The CDR3 sequence is 14 residues long. Germline V gene data show CDR1 as MNHEY and CDR2 as SMNVEV (reference sequence). The J segment lost 4 bases and the V segment lost 4 bases, leaving 1 base of the junction unmatched.

The CDR3 protein is CASSQDQGAGGTADTQYF. In DNA form, the CDR3 reads TGTGCCAGCAGCCAAGATCAAGGGGCGGGAGGCACCGCAGATACGCAGTATTTT. This chain links TRBV4-2 with TRBJ2-3; 8 positions agree with TRBD2. With V trimmed by 0 bases and J by 4 bases, 12 bases remained unmatched. Germline CDR1 and CDR2: LGHNA and YNFKEQ. CDR3 length: 18 residues.

This clone has a single count. The chain joins TRBV27 to TRBJ1-3; D is undetermined. The CDR3 contains 14 residues. Germline lookup yields CDR1 MNHEY and CDR2 SMNVEV (reference sequence). V lost 4 bases and J lost 2, with 9 bases in between. CDR3 DNA: TGTGCCAGCAGTTATGTCCAAACTGGAAACACCATATATTTT. Its protein product is CASSYVQTGNTIYF.

V and J are TRBV11-2 and TRBJ1-1; D perhaps matches TRBD1 (5 bases). V lost 4 bases and J lost 6, with 15 bases in between. Germline V CDR1 and CDR2: SGHAT, FQNNGV. This CDR3 region has 14 residues. The chain's CDR3 is CASSSPGPAPEAFF. The DNA for the CDR3 is TGTGCCAGCAGCTCTCCGGGGCCGGCCCCTGAAGCTTTCTTT.

The CDR3, as DNA: TGTGCCACCGGGACCTCCCTGACCCAGCCCCAGCATTTT. Translating gives CATGTSLTQPQHF. The rearrangement joins TRBV19 to TRBJ1-5, with D possibly matching TRBD1 (5 bases). This CDR3 comprises 13 residues. CDR1 is LNHDA and CDR2 is SQIVND in the germline V gene (reference sequence). Trimming stripped 10 bases from V and 7 bases from J, with 17 bases between.

This clone was seen just once. The chain links TRBV14 to TRBJ2-1, with a weak D call TRBD1 (6 bases). CDR1 SGHDN and CDR2 FVKESK come from the germline V gene. V gave up 4 bases and J gave up 6 bases, with 16 bases separating them. The CDR3 is 15 residues long. CDR3 sequence: CASSPGRGSFNEQFF. Written as DNA, the CDR3 is TGTGCCAGCAGCCCCGGCAGGGGAAGTTTCAATGAGCAGTTCTTC.

V is TRBV5-6 and J is TRBJ2-3; TRBD2 agrees at 10 bases. J was trimmed by 10 bases and V by 0 bases; bases with no gene match: 2. In germline, CDR1 is SGHDT, CDR2 YYEEEE. The CDR3 length is 13 residues. CDR3 sequence: CASSLGTSGSQYF. DNA for the CDR3: TGTGCCAGCAGCTTGGGGACTAGCGGATCGCAGTATTTT. Looking up the rest from reference TRBV5-6 and TRBJ2-3 gives the full variable domain: DAGVTQSPTHLIKTRGQQVTLRCSPKSGHDTVSWYQQALGQGPQFIFQYYEEEERQRGNFPDRFSGHQFPNYSSELNVNALLLGDSALYLCASSLGTSGSQYFGPGTRLTVL.

The rearrangement joins TRBV7-4 to TRBJ1-1; a weak D match, TRBD1 (6 bases). The CDR3 totals 14 residues. The germline gives CDR1 SGHVT, CDR2 SQSDAQ. Trimming pared 5 bases from V and 4 bases from J, leaving 14 bases between. The CDR3: CASSPLQGSTEAFF. The CDR3 nucleotides are TGTGCCAGCAGCCCCTTACAGGGAAGCACTGAAGCTTTCTTT.

The table lists this clone with a few counts. This rearrangement joins TRBV5-1 to TRBJ2-1; no firm D call. Germline lookup yields CDR1 SGHRS and CDR2 YFSETQ. V was shortened by 6 bases and J by 11 bases, with 21 bases between the two germline ends. The CDR3 consists of 14 residues. Here the CDR3 DNA reads TGCGCCAGCAACGACGGAGCTGGGCCCCGTAAGCAGTTCTTC. Encoded protein: CASNDGAGPRKQFF.

The rearrangement links TRBV9 to TRBJ2-2; TRBD1 might be the D (6 bases). There are 16 residues in the CDR3. Looked up from germline, CDR1 is SGDLS and CDR2 is YYNGEE. With 0 bases removed from V and 1 base from J, the gap between germline ends came to 10 bases. The CDR3 region has the DNA TGTGCCAGCAGCGTAGGAAACAGGGAGAACACCGGGGAGCTGTTTTTT. Translation gives CASSVGNRENTGELFF.

The chain couples TRBV7-9 to TRBJ2-3, with D maybe TRBD1 (5 bases). Trimming left V 11 bases short and J 6 bases short, with 18 bases between. This CDR3 is built from 13 residues. Germline values: CDR1 SEHNR, CDR2 FQNEAQ (reference sequence). The CDR3 spells CAVKGPGKDTQYF. In DNA form, the CDR3 reads TGTGCCGTCAAGGGGCCCGGTAAGGATACGCAGTATTTT.

This clone was detected only a few times. The CDR3 region is CASSPRSSYEQYF. The DNA for the CDR3 is TGTGCCAGCAGCCCAAGGAGCTCCTACGAGCAGTACTTC. The chain has TRBV27 and TRBJ2-7; unclear D gene. The germline CDR1 and CDR2 sequences are MNHEY and SMNVEV (reference sequence). The ends were cut back, 6 bases at V and 0 bases at J, with 9 bases in the middle. The CDR3 contains 13 residues.

This chain connects TRBV5-6 to TRBJ1-2; TRBD1 matches 9 bases. The CDR3 extends over 13 amino acids. V shed 9 bases and J 4 bases; nucleotides not matched to a gene: 7. Germline loops: CDR1 SGHDT, CDR2 YYEEEE. The CDR3 loop reads CATQGTGFYGYTF. Written as DNA, the CDR3 is TGTGCCACCCAAGGGACAGGGTTCTATGGCTACACCTTC.

CDR3 loop: CASSLLGTDTQYF. The CDR3 DNA reads TGTGCCAGCAGCTTACTAGGAACAGATACGCAGTATTTT. V is TRBV7-2 and J is TRBJ2-3; no reliable D call. CDR1 is SGHTA, CDR2 FQGNSA, per germline. Trimming removed 2 bases from V and 3 bases from J, with 6 bases in between. There are 13 residues in the CDR3. The entire variable domain, with the rest obtained from reference TRBV7-2 and TRBJ2-3, is as follows: GAGVSQSPSNKVTEKGKDVELRCDPISGHTALYWYRQSLGQGLEFLIYFQGNSAPDKSGLPSDRFSAERTGGSVSTLTIQRTQQEDSAVYLCASSLLGTDTQYFGPGTRLTVL.

CDR3 amino acids: CASSLDSSFFAYEQYF. CDR3 coding DNA: TGCGCCAGCAGCTTGGACAGCAGTTTTTTTGCCTACGAGCAGTACTTC. The rearrangement joins TRBV5-1 to TRBJ2-7; D gene ambiguous. The CDR3 is made up of 16 amino acids. Germline V CDR1 and CDR2: SGHRS, YFSETQ. V was cut by 0 bases and J by 2 bases, with 15 bases left in between.

The V call is TRBV27, the J call TRBJ2-7; D ambiguous. The CDR3 is 13 amino acids. Per germline, CDR1 MNHEY and CDR2 SMNVEV (reference sequence). With 2 bases removed from V and 0 bases from J, the gap between germline ends came to 5 bases. Written as DNA, the CDR3 is TGTGCCAGCAGTTTAGGCGCCTCCTACGAGCAGTACTTC. This sequence encodes CASSLGASYEQYF.

V is TRBV7-3 and J is TRBJ1-1, with TRBD1 matching 8 bases. V was pared by 4 bases and J by 2 bases, with 3 bases of the junction left unmatched. CDR1 and CDR2 from the germline V gene are SGHTA and FQGTGA. The length of the CDR3 is 14 residues. The CDR3 spells CASSSGQVNTEAFF. CDR3 nucleotides: TGTGCCAGCAGCTCGGGACAGGTCAACACTGAAGCTTTCTTT.

Only one count was recorded for this clone. The rearrangement joins TRBV28 to TRBJ2-5; 8 bases line up with TRBD2. This CDR3 region has 16 residues. Looked up from germline, CDR1 is MDHEN and CDR2 is SYDVKM. With V trimmed by 5 bases and J by 0 bases, 8 bases remained unmatched. CDR3 loop: CASSPSLSGNQETQYF. Written as DNA, the CDR3 is TGTGCCAGCAGTCCTAGCCTTAGCGGGAACCAAGAGACCCAGTACTTC.

Remarks on this clone: The junction and the germline gene differ at one end; a read error may be behind it. This chain connects TRBV28 to TRBJ1-2; D is perhaps TRBD1 (6 bases). Germline V CDR1 and CDR2: MDHEN, SYDVKM. The CDR3 runs to 10 residues. CDR3 bases: TGTGCCAGCAGTGATGGGACACCTCTCTTC. Its protein is CASSDGTPLF.

The V call is TRBV7-9, the J call TRBJ2-5, with 8 bases identical to TRBD2. V gave up 4 bases and J gave up 4 bases; unmatched junction bases: 14. CDR1 SEHNR and CDR2 FQNEAQ come from the germline V gene (reference sequence). The CDR3 spans 17 residues. CDR3 bases: TGTGCCAGCAGCTCGAGTGTACCGGGACTAGGAGGAGAGACCCAGTACTTC. Translation gives CASSSSVPGLGGETQYF.

This chain connects TRBV7-3 to TRBJ2-2, with a tentative D call TRBD1 (6 bases). Germline CDR1 is SGHTA and CDR2 is FQGTGA. Trimming removed 2 bases at V and 5 bases at J, with 9 bases between. The CDR3 extends over 14 amino acids. CDR3 sequence reads: CASSLSGQTGELFF. DNA for the CDR3: TGTGCCAGCAGCTTATCCGGACAGACCGGGGAGCTGTTTTTT.